Each of the 19 T cell receptor beta chains below was sequenced from the same sample in a study of technical replicates of blood from several donors. Using immunoSEQ multiplex PCR, the repertoire was profiled, and TCRdb retains in-frame clones only, with some absent. The table has more than 90,000 clones, 90% to 96% seen once; the top ten hold approximately 0.35%. Sequenced sample: T cells isolated from PBMCs. All receptors derive from a human donor in good health.

The chain carries TRBV7-3 and TRBJ2-1; D might be TRBD2 (6 bases). Per the germline V gene, CDR1 is SGHTA and CDR2 is FQGTGA. Trimming left V 2 bases short and J 7 bases short, with 15 bases between. The CDR3 sequence is 15 residues long. CDR3 sequence (DNA): TGTGCCAGCAGCTTAGCTGCGGGACTTTTGAATGAGCAGTTCTTC. Translating it yields CASSLAAGLLNEQFF.

The chain employs TRBV27 and TRBJ1-5; D unresolved. CDR3 size: 12 residues. The V gene's germline CDR1 is MNHEY and CDR2 SMNVEV (reference sequence). V lost 2 bases to trimming and J lost 7 bases, with 6 bases between them. In DNA, the CDR3 is TGTGCCAGCAGTTTAGGCGGCCAGCCCCAGCATTTT. Protein sequence: CASSLGGQPQHF.

The V and J genes are TRBV7-7 and TRBJ2-7, with no clear D. This CDR3 spans 14 amino acids. CDR1 is SSHAT and CDR2 is FNYEAQ in the germline V gene (reference sequence). V gave up 1 base and J gave up 6 bases, with 13 bases separating them. The CDR3 loop is CASSLGDSIGEQYF. The DNA for the CDR3 is TGTGCCAGCAGCTTAGGAGACTCAATAGGCGAGCAGTACTTC.

This chain links TRBV9 with TRBJ1-1; D possibly corresponds to TRBD1 (6 bases). The germline V gene encodes CDR1 SGDLS and CDR2 YYNGEE. The CDR3 has 16 residues. The V end was cut by 4 bases, the J end by 5 bases, with 21 bases between. The CDR3 nucleotides are TGTGCCAGCAGCTCAGAGGAGGCAACAGGGCGAACTGAAGCTTTCTTT. Translating it yields CASSSEEATGRTEAFF. Full variable domain (missing parts from reference TRBV9 and TRBJ1-1): DSGVTQTPKHLITATGQRVTLRCSPRSGDLSVYWYQQSLDQGLQFLIQYYNGEERAKGNILERFSAQQFPDLHSELNLSSLELGDSALYFCASSSEEATGRTEAFFGQGTRLTVV.

The chain employs TRBV14 and TRBJ2-7, with 12 nucleotides matching TRBD2. V dropped 1 base and J dropped 2; count of bases not matched to a gene: 0. The CDR3 sequence is 15 residues long. Germline V gene sequence: CDR1 SGHDN, CDR2 FVKESK. The CDR3 loop is CASSQGLAGAYEQYF. CDR3 nucleotides: TGTGCCAGCAGCCAAGGACTAGCGGGAGCCTACGAGCAGTACTTC.

The chain joins TRBV19 to TRBJ1-4, with TRBD1 matching over 7 bases. This CDR3 region has 17 residues. Germline CDR1 reads LNHDA; CDR2 reads SQIVND (reference sequence). The V segment lost 5 bases and the J segment 5 bases; nucleotides outside the gene matches: 14. The CDR3 coding sequence is TGTGCCAGTAGTCCTTGGCCTATACAGGGGAAGAATGAAAAACTGTTTTTT. Translated, it gives CASSPWPIQGKNEKLFF.

V is TRBV14 and J is TRBJ1-3; tentatively, D is TRBD1 (6 bases). V lost 1 base and J 3 bases, leaving 13 bases between the germline ends. The CDR3 is 16 residues long. CDR1 and CDR2 (germline): SGHDN, FVKESK. The CDR3 DNA follows: TGTGCCAGCAGCCAAGCAGGGGAAGGACTTGGAAACACCATATATTTT. Its translation: CASSQAGEGLGNTIYF.

The chain couples TRBV5-5 to TRBJ2-1, with TRBD2 identical over 7 bases. The CDR3 totals 13 residues. The ends lost 2 bases at V and 5 bases at J; junction bases unmatched: 1. The germline V gene encodes CDR1 SGHKS and CDR2 YYEKEE (reference sequence). The DNA of the CDR3 is TGTGCCAGCAGCTTAGCGGGACACAATGAGCAGTTCTTC. Encoded protein: CASSLAGHNEQFF.

The chain's CDR3 is CASSPLPGQGFDEQYF. CDR3 sequence (DNA): TGTGCCAGCAGCCCGCTCCCGGGACAGGGCTTTGACGAGCAGTACTTC. The V gene is TRBV14, the J gene TRBJ2-7; TRBD1 matches at 9 bases. The CDR3 consists of 16 residues. J lost 5 bases, V lost 4 bases, and 12 bases had no gene match. The germline V gene encodes CDR1 SGHDN and CDR2 FVKESK.

The chain combines TRBV7-2 with TRBJ2-3, with D uncertain. V dropped 2 bases and J dropped 5 bases, with 11 bases sitting between them. In germline, CDR1 is SGHTA, CDR2 FQGNSA. This CDR3 is 14 amino acids long. CDR3 sequence reads: CASSLITSRDTQYF. For the CDR3, the DNA is TGTGCCAGCAGCTTAATTACTTCCCGAGATACGCAGTATTTT.

This rearrangement joins TRBV7-2 to TRBJ2-7; possible D gene TRBD1, 6 bases. In germline, CDR1 is SGHTA, CDR2 FQGNSA. CDR3 length: 13 amino acids. Between the trimmed V and J ends, which lost 2 bases and 5 bases, there was a span of 10 bases. CDR3 bases: TGTGCCAGCAGCTTAACAGGGAGCCACGAGCAGTACTTC. Amino acid sequence: CASSLTGSHEQYF.

This clone was seen once. The chain uses TRBV28 and TRBJ1-4; 7 positions agree with TRBD1. In germline, CDR1 is MDHEN, CDR2 SYDVKM. The trim removed 4 bases at V and 7 bases at J, leaving 9 bases unmatched. The CDR3 spans 15 residues. Here the CDR3 DNA reads TGTGCCAGCAGTTCATCAGGGGGAAGCGGTGAAAAACTGTTTTTT. Protein product: CASSSSGGSGEKLFF.

The chain has TRBV6-6 and TRBJ2-3, with 12 bases fitting TRBD1. The CDR3 contains 16 residues. J lost 1 base, V lost 8 bases, and 7 bases had no gene match. CDR1 is MNHNY and CDR2 is SVGAGI in the germline V gene (reference sequence). CDR3 DNA: TGTGCCAGCGGGGGGGGACAGGGGGCCGGCACAGATACGCAGTATTTT. Translating it yields CASGGGQGAGTDTQYF.

The J gene is TRBJ1-2, the V gene TRBV6-1; D is unresolved. The CDR3 length is 14 residues. The ends were cut back, 0 bases at V and 4 bases at J, with 9 bases in the middle. Germline V gene lookup returns CDR1 MNHNS and CDR2 SASEGT. The CDR3 sequence: CASSEALGIYGYTF. As DNA, the CDR3 is TGTGCCAGCAGTGAAGCGCTCGGGATCTATGGCTACACCTTC.

The V and J genes are TRBV19 and TRBJ1-2; D is unclear. Germline CDR1 LNHDA, CDR2 SQIVND (reference sequence). This CDR3 has 13 amino acids. Trimming took 4 bases from V and 5 from J, leaving 11 bases between them. The CDR3 bases are TGTGCCAGTAGTAGTGTTGGCGGTTATGGCTACACCTTC. Its translation: CASSSVGGYGYTF.

This rearrangement joins TRBV28 to TRBJ2-5, with D unresolved. The V gene lost 2 bases and the J gene lost 5 bases, with 9 bases spanning the gap. The CDR3 sequence is 13 residues long. Germline V gene lookup returns CDR1 MDHEN and CDR2 SYDVKM. The CDR3 nucleotides read TGTGCCAGCAGTTTAGAGCGCTTGGAGACCCAGTACTTC. Amino acids: CASSLERLETQYF.

The V call is TRBV6-5, the J call TRBJ2-1, with TRBD1 as a possible D gene (5 bases). Germline CDR1 is MNHEY and CDR2 is SVGAGI. V lost 5 bases and J 7 bases, leaving 12 bases between the germline ends. CDR3 length: 13 residues. DNA of the CDR3: TGTGCCAGCAGTCTCTCCAGGGCAAATGAGCAGTTCTTC. Encoded protein: CASSLSRANEQFF.

The V and J genes are TRBV10-3 and TRBJ2-5; D is perhaps TRBD2 (7 bases). Germline assignment: CDR1 ENHRY and CDR2 SYGVKD. Trimming took 3 bases from V and 3 from J, leaving 17 bases between them. The CDR3 spans 16 residues. CDR3 coding DNA: TGTGCCATCAGTGACCCCCCAGGGGAGGGTAAAGAGACCCAGTACTTC. It translates to CAISDPPGEGKETQYF.

This sequence joins TRBV2 and TRBJ2-5; 10 positions match TRBD2. The CDR3 has 15 residues. Germline CDR1 reads SNHLY; CDR2 reads FYNNEI. The J segment lost 4 bases and the V segment lost 7 bases, leaving 9 bases of the junction unmatched. CDR3 region: CASTLGASGRETQYF. CDR3 nucleotides: TGTGCCAGCACCCTGGGGGCTAGCGGGAGAGAGACCCAGTACTTC.